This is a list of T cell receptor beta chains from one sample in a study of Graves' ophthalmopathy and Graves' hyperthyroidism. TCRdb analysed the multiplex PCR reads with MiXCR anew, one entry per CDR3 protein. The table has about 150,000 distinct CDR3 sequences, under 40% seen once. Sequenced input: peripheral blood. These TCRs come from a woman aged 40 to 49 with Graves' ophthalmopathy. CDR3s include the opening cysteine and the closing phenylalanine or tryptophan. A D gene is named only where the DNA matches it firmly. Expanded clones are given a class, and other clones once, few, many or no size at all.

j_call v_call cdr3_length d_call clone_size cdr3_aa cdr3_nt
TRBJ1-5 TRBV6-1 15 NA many CASSPQGSANQPQHF TGTGCCAGCAGTCCACAGGGTTCGGCTAATCAGCCCCAGCATTTT
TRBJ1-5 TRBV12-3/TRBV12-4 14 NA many CASSWGNRNQPQHF TGTGCCAGCAGTTGGGGTAATCGCAATCAGCCCCAGCATTTT
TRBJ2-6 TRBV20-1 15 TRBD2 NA CSAPYAGDGANVLTF TGCAGTGCGCCATACGCGGGAGATGGGGCCAACGTCCTGACTTTC
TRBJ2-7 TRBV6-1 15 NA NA CASRIFQGSSYEQYF TGTGCCAGCCGAATCTTCCAGGGCAGCTCCTACGAGCAGTACTTC
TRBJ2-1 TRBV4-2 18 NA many CASSQASTASLGYNEQFF TGTGCCAGCAGCCAAGCCTCCACCGCTTCCTTGGGGTACAATGAGCAGTTCTTC
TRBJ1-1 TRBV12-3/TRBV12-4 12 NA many CASSAYKAEAFF TGTGCCAGCAGTGCCTACAAAGCTGAAGCTTTCTTT
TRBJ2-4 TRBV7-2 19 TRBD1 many CASSLVVPGGLIAKNIQYF TGTGCCAGCAGCTTAGTAGTCCCAGGGGGCCTTATAGCCAAAAACATTCAGTACTTC
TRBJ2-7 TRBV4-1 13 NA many CASSQAQRNEQYF TGCGCCAGCAGCCAAGCTCAGCGAAACGAGCAGTACTTC
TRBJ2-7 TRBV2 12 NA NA CASRSTGHEQYF TGTGCCAGCAGATCTACAGGGCACGAGCAGTACTTC
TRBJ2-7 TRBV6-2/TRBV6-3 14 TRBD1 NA CASTHGQGAYEQYF TGTGCCAGCACTCACGGGCAGGGGGCCTACGAGCAGTACTTC
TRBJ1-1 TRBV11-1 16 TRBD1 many CASSSRDRGPETEAFF TGTGCCAGCAGCTCCCGGGACAGGGGCCCGGAAACTGAAGCTTTCTTT
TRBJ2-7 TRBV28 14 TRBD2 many CASSLKRGGLEQYF TGTGCCAGCAGTTTAAAGCGGGGGGGCCTCGAGCAGTACTTC
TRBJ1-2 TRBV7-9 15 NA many CASRPRSGLNYGYTF TGTGCCAGCAGGCCGAGAAGCGGTTTGAACTATGGCTACACCTTC
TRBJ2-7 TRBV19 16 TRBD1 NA CASSLRPGQLTYEQYF TGTGCCAGCAGTTTACGACCGGGACAGCTTACATACGAGCAGTACTTC
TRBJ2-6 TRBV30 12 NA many CARSTGANVLTF TGTGCCCGTTCCACTGGGGCCAACGTCCTGACTTTC
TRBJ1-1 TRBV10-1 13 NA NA CASSRAANTEAFF TGCGCCAGCAGCCGGGCTGCGAACACTGAAGCTTTCTTT
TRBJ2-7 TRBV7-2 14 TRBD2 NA CASSQWTSDYEQYF TGTGCCAGCAGCCAATGGACTAGCGACTACGAGCAGTACTTC
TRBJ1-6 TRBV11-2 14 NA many CASSLRASNSPLHF TGTGCCAGCAGCTTAAGGGCTTCGAATTCACCCCTCCACTTT
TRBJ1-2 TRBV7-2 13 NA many CASSLSRTDGYTF TGTGCCAGCAGCTTAAGTCGGACAGATGGCTACACCTTC
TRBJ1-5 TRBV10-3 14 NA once CAVRRQYSNQPQHF TGTGCCGTTCGCCGACAGTATAGCAATCAGCCCCAGCATTTT
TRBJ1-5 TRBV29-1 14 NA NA CSVIFPSANQPQHF TGCAGCGTAATTTTCCCATCAGCCAATCAGCCCCAGCATTTT
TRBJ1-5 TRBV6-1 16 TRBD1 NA CASSKGDRRSNQPQHF TGTGCCAGCAGTAAGGGGGACAGGCGGAGCAATCAGCCCCAGCATTTT
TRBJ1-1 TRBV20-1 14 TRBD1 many CSARLDRGIAEAFF TGCAGTGCTAGGTTAGACAGGGGGATAGCTGAAGCTTTCTTT
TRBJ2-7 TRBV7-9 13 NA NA CASSAGRGNEQYF TGTGCCAGCAGTGCCGGCAGGGGCAACGAGCAGTACTTC
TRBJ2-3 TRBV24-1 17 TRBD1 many CATSGFNTGGSTDTQYF TGTGCCACCAGTGGCTTTAACACAGGGGGCAGCACAGATACGCAGTATTTT